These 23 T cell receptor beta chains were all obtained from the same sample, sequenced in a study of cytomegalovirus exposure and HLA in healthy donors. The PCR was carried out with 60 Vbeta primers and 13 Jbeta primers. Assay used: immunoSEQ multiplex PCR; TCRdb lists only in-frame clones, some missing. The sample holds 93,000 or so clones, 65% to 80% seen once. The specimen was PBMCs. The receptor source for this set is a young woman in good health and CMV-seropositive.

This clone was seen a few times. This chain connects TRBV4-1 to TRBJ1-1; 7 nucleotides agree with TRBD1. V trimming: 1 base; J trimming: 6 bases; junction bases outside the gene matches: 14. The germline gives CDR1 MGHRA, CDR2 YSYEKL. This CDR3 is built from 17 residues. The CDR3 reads CASSQVGTRGLDAEAFF. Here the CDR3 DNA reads TGCGCCAGCAGCCAAGTTGGAACTAGGGGGCTTGACGCTGAAGCTTTCTTT.

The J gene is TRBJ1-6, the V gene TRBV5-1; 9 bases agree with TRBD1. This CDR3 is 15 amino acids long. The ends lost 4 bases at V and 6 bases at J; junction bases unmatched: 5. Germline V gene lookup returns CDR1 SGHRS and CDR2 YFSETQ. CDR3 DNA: TGCGCCAGCAGCCGAGACAGGGGGTTTAATTCACCCCTCCACTTT. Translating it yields CASSRDRGFNSPLHF.

The CDR3 coding sequence is TGTGCCAGCAGCTTACAGGCAGCCTACGAGCAGTACTTC. It yields the protein CASSLQAAYEQYF. The V call is TRBV11-3, the J call TRBJ2-7; D gene ambiguous. V shed 2 bases and J shed 2 bases, with 7 bases lying between them. CDR3 length: 13 residues. CDR1 and CDR2 (germline): SGHNT, YENEEA.

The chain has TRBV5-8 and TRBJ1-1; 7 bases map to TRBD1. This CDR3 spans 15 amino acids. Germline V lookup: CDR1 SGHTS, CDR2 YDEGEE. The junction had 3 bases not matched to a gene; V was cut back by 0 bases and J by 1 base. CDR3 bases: TGTGCCAGCAGCTTGGGGGACAGAACGAACACTGAAGCTTTCTTT. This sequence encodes CASSLGDRTNTEAFF.

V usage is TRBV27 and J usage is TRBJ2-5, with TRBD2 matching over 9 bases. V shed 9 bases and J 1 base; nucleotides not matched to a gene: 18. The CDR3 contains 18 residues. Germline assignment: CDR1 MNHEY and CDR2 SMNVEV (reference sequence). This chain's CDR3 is CARPTNPEQRGAQETQYF. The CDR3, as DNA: TGTGCCAGGCCGACTAACCCGGAACAGCGGGGGGCCCAAGAGACCCAGTACTTC.

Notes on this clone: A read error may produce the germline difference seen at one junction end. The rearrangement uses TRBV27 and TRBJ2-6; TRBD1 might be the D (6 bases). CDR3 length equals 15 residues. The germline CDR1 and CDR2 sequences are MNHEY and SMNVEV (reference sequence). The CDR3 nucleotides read TGTGCCAGCAGTCCCTACAGGGCTGGGTCCAACGTCCTGACTTTC. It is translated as CASSPYRAGSNVLTF.

The CDR3 bases are TGTGCCAGTACGGGACTAGCGTCCTACAATGAGCAGTTCTTC. Translated: CASTGLASYNEQFF. The V call is TRBV7-2, the J call TRBJ2-1, with 10 bases aligning to TRBD2. Germline V gene lookup returns CDR1 SGHTA and CDR2 FQGNSA. The CDR3 spans 14 residues. The J segment lost 1 base and the V segment lost 9 bases, leaving 3 bases of the junction unmatched.

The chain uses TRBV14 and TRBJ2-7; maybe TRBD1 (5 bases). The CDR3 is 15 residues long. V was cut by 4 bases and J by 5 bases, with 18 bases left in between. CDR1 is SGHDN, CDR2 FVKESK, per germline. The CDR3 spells CASSRYQQDAHEQYF. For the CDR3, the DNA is TGTGCCAGCAGCCGTTACCAACAGGACGCCCACGAGCAGTACTTC.

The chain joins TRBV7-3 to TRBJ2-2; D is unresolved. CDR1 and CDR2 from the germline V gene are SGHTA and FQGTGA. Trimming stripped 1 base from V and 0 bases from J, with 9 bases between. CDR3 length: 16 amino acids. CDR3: CASSLNTLANTGELFF. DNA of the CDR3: TGTGCCAGCAGCTTAAACACCCTCGCGAACACCGGGGAGCTGTTTTTT.

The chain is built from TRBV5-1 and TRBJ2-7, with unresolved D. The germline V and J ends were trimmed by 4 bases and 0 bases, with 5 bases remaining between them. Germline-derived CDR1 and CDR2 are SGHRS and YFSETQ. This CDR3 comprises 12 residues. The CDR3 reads CASSESSYEQYF. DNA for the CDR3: TGCGCCAGCAGCGAGAGCTCCTACGAGCAGTACTTC.

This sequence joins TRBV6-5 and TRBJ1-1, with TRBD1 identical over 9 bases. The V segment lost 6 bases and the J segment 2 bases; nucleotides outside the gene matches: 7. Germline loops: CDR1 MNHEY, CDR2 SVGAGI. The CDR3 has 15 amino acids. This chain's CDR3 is CASRDRGSFNTEAFF. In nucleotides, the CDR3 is TGTGCCAGCAGGGACAGGGGATCCTTCAACACTGAAGCTTTCTTT.

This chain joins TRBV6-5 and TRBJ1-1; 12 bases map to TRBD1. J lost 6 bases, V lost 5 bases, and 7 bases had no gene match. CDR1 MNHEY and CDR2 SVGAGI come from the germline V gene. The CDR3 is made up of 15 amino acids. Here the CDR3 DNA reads TGTGCCAGCAGTCAAGGGACAGGGGGCCTTTCTGAAGCTTTCTTT. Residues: CASSQGTGGLSEAFF.

The CDR3 reads CASSGTGINEQFF. The DNA for the CDR3 is TGTGCCAGCTCCGGGACAGGGATCAATGAGCAGTTCTTC. This sequence joins TRBV25-1 and TRBJ2-1; 9 bases agree with TRBD1. The germline gives CDR1 MGHDK, CDR2 SYGVNS. Trimming cost V 8 bases and J 6 bases; bases outside gene matches: 5. This CDR3 has 13 residues.

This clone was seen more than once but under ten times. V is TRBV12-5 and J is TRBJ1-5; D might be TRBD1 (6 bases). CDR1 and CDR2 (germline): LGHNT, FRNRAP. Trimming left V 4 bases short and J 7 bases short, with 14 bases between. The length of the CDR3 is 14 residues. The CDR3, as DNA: TGTGCTAGTGGTTCCCGGGAGGGGGTCCAGCCCCAGCATTTT. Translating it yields CASGSREGVQPQHF.

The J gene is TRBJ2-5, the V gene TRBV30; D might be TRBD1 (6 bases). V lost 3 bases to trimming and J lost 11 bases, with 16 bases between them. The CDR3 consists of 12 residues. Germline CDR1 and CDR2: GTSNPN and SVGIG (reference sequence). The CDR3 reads CAWSATGTWQYF. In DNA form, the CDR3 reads TGTGCCTGGAGCGCAACAGGGACGTGGCAGTACTTC.

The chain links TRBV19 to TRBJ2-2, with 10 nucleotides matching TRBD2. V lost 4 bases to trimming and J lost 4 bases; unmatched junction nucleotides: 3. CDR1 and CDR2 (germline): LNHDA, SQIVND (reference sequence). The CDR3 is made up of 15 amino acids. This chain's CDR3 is CASSTASGSTGELFF. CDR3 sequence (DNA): TGTGCCAGTAGTACGGCTAGCGGGAGCACCGGGGAGCTGTTTTTT. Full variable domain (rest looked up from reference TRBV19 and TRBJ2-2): DGGITQSPKYLFRKEGQNVTLSCEQNLNHDAMYWYRQDPGQGLRLIYYSQIVNDFQKGDIAEGYSVSREKKESFPLTVTSAQKNPTAFYLCASSTASGSTGELFFGEGSRLTVL.

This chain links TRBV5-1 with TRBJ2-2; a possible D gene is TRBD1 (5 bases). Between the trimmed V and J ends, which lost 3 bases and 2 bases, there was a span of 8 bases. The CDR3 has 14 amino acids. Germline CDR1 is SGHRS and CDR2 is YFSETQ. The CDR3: CASSSDRNTGELFF. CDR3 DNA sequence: TGCGCCAGCAGCTCTGACAGAAACACCGGGGAGCTGTTTTTT.

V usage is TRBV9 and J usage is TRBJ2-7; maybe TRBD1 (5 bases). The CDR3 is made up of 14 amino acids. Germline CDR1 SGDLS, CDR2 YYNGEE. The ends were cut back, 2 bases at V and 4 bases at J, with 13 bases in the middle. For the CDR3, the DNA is TGTGCCAGCAGCGTGGGGCCCCCCCTTTACGAGCAGTACTTC. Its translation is CASSVGPPLYEQYF.

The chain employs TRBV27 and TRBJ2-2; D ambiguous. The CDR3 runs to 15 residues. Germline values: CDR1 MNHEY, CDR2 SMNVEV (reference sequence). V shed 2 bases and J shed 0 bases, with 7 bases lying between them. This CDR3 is CASSLARTNTGELFF. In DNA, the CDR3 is TGTGCCAGCAGTTTAGCCAGAACGAACACCGGGGAGCTGTTTTTT.

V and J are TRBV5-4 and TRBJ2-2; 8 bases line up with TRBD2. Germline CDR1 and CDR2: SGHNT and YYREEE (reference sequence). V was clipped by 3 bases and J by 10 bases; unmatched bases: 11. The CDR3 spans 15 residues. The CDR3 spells CASSYEPGTSLELFF. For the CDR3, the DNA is TGTGCCAGCAGCTATGAGCCCGGGACTAGTTTGGAGCTGTTTTTT.

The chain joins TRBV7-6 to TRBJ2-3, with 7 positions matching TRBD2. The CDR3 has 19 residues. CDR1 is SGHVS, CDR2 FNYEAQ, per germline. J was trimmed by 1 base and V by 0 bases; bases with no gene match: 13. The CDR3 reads CASSLAHPSLSGGTDTQYF. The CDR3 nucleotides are TGTGCCAGCAGCTTAGCCCACCCTAGCTTGAGCGGGGGCACAGATACGCAGTATTTT.

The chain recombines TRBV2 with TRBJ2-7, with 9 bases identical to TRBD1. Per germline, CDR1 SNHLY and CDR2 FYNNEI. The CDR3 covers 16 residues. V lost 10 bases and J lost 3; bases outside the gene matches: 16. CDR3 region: CATVDRGAGSNYEQYF. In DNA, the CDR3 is TGTGCCACCGTGGACAGGGGCGCGGGTAGCAACTACGAGCAGTACTTC.

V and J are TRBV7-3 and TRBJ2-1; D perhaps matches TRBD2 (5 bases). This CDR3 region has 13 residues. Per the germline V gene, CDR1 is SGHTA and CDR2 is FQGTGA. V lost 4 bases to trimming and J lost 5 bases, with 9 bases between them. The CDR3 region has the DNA TGTGCCAGCAGCTCCGGACTGAACAATGAGCAGTTCTTC. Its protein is CASSSGLNNEQFF.